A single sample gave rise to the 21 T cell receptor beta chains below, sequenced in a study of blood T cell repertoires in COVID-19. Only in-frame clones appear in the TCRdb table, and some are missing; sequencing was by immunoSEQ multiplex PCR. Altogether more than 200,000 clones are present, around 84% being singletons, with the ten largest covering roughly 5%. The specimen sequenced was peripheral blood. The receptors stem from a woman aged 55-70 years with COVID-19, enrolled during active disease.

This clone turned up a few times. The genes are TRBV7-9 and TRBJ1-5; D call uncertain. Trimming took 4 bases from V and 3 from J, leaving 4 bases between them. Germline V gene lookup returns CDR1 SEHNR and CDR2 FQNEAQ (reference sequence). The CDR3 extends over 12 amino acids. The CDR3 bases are TGTGCCAGCAGCTCTAACAATCAGCCCCAGCATTTT. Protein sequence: CASSSNNQPQHF.

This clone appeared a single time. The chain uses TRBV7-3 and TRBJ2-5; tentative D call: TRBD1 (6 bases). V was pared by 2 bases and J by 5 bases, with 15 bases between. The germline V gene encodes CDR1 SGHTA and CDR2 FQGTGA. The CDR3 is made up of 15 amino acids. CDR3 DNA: TGTGCCAGCAGCTTAGGAACCCCAGGGGCGGAGACCCAGTACTTC. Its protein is CASSLGTPGAETQYF.

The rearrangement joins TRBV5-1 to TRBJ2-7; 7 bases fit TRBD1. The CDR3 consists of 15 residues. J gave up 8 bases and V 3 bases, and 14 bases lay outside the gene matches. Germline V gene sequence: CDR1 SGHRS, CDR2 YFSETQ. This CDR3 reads CASSYDRSQGTQQYF. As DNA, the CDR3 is TGCGCCAGCAGCTATGATAGATCACAGGGGACCCAGCAGTACTTC. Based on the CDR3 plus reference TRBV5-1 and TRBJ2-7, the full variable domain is KAGVTQTPRYLIKTRGQQVTLSCSPISGHRSVSWYQQTPGQGLQFLFEYFSETQRNKGNFPGRFSGRQFSNSRSEMNVSTLELGDSALYLCASSYDRSQGTQQYFGPGTRLTVT.

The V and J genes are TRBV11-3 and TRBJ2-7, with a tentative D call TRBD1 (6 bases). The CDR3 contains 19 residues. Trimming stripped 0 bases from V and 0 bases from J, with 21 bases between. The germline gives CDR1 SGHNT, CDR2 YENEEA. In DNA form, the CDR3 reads TGTGCCAGCAGCTTAGATTTGGTCGTGGGACACCGAAGCTCCTACGAGCAGTACTTC. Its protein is CASSLDLVVGHRSSYEQYF.

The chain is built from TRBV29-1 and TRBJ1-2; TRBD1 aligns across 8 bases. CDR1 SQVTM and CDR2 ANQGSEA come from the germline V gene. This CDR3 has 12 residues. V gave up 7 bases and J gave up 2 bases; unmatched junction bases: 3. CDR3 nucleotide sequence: TGCAGCGGAAGACAGGGGAACTATGGCTACACCTTC. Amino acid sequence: CSGRQGNYGYTF. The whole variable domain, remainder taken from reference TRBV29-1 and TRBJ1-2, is SAVISQKPSRDICQRGTSLTIQCQVDSQVTMMFWYRQQPGQSLTLIATANQGSEATYESGFVIDKFPISRPNLTFSTLTVSNMSPEDSSIYLCSGRQGNYGYTFGSGTRLTVV.

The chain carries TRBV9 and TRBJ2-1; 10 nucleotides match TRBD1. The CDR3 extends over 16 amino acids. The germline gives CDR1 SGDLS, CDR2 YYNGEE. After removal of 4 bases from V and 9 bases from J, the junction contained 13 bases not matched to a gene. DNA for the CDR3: TGTGCCAGCAGCCCGACCCCGGGACAGGGGATGGGTGAGCAGTTCTTC. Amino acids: CASSPTPGQGMGEQFF.

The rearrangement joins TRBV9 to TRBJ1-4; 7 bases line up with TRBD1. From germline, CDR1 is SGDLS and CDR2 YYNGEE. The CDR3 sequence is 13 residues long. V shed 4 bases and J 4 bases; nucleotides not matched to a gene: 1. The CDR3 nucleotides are TGTGCCAGCAGCCGGGACAGTAATGAAAAACTGTTTTTT. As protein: CASSRDSNEKLFF.

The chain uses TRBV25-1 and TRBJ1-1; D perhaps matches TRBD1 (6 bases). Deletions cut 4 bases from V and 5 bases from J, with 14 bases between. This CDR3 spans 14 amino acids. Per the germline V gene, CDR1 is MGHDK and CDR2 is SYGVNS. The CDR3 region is CASSATGSTTEAFF. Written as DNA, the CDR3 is TGTGCCAGCAGTGCTACAGGGAGCACTACTGAAGCTTTCTTT.

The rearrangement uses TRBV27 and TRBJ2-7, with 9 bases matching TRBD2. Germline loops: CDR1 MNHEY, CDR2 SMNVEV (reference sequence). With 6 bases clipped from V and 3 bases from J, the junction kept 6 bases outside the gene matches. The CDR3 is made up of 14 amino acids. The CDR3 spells CASSQTSGGYEQYF. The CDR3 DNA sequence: TGTGCCAGCAGCCAGACTAGCGGAGGCTACGAGCAGTACTTC.

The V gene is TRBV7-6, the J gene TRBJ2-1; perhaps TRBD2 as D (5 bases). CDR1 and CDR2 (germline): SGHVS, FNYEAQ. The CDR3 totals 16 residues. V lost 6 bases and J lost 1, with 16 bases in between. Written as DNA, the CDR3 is TGTGCCAGCAGTTCCCCCCGGAGCGGATCCTACAATGAGCAGTTCTTC. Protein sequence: CASSSPRSGSYNEQFF.

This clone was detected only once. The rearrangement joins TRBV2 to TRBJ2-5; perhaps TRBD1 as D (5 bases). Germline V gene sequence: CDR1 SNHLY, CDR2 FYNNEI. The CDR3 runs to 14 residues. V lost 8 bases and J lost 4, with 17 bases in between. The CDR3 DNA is TGTGCCAGCGGGGTATTAGGGGCGCGAGAGACCCAGTACTTC. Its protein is CASGVLGARETQYF.

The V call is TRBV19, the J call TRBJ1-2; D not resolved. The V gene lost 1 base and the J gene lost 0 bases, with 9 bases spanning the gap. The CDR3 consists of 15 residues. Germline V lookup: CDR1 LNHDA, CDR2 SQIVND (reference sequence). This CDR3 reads CASSIGAPTNYGYTF. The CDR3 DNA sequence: TGTGCCAGTAGTATAGGGGCACCGACTAACTATGGCTACACCTTC. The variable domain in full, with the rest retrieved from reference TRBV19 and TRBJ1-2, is DGGITQSPKYLFRKEGQNVTLSCEQNLNHDAMYWYRQDPGQGLRLIYYSQIVNDFQKGDIAEGYSVSREKKESFPLTVTSAQKNPTAFYLCASSIGAPTNYGYTFGSGTRLTVV.

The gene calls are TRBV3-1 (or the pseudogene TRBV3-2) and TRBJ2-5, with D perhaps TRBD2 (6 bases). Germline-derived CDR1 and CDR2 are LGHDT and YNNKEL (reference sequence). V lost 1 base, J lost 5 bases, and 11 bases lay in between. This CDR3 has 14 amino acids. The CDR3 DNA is TGTGCCAGCAGCCAAGCTCTAGCGTTGGAGACCCAGTACTTC. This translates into CASSQALALETQYF.

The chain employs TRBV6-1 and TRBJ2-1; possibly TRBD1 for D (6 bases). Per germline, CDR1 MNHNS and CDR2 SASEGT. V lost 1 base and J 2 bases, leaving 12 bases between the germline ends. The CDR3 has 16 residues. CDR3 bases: TGTGCCAGCAGTGAAGAAGGACAGCTACCCTACAATGAGCAGTTCTTC. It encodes CASSEEGQLPYNEQFF.

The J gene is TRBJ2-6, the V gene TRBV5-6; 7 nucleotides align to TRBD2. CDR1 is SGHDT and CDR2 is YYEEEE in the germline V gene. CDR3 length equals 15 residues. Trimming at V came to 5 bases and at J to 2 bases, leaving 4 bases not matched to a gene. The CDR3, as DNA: TGTGCCAGCAGTACGACTAGCCCTGGGGCCAACGTCCTGACTTTC. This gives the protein CASSTTSPGANVLTF.

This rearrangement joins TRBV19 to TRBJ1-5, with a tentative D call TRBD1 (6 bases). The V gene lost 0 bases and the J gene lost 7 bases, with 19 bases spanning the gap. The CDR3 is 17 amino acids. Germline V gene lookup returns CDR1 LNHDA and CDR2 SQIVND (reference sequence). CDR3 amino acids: CASSIDLGFQGRQPQHF. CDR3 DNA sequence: TGTGCCAGTAGTATAGATCTCGGTTTCCAGGGGCGGCAGCCCCAGCATTTT. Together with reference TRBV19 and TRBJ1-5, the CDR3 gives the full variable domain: DGGITQSPKYLFRKEGQNVTLSCEQNLNHDAMYWYRQDPGQGLRLIYYSQIVNDFQKGDIAEGYSVSREKKESFPLTVTSAQKNPTAFYLCASSIDLGFQGRQPQHFGDGTRLSIL.

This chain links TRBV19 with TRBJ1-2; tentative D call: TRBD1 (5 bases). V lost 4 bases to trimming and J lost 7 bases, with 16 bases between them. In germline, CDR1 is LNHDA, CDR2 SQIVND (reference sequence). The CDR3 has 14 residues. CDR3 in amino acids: CASSKVGRAVGYTF. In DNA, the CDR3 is TGTGCCAGTAGTAAGGTTGGCAGGGCAGTTGGCTACACCTTC.

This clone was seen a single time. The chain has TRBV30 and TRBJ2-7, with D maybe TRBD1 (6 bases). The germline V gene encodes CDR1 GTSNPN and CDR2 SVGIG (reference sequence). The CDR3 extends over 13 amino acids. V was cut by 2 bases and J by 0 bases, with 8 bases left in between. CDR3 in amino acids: CAWSTGHSYEQYF. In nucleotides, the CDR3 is TGTGCCTGGAGTACGGGACACTCCTACGAGCAGTACTTC.

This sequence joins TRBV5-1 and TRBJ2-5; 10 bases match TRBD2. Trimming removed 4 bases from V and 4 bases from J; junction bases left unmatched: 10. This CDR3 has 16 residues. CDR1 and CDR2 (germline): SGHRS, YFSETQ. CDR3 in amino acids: CASSPNPQREGETQYF. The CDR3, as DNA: TGCGCCAGCAGCCCGAACCCGCAGCGGGAGGGAGAGACCCAGTACTTC.

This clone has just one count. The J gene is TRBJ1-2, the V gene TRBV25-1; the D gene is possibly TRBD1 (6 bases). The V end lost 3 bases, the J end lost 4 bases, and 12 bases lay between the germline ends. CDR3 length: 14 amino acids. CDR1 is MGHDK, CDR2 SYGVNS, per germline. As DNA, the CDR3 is TGTGCCAGCAGTGACAGGGGCCGGGGCTATGGCTACACCTTC. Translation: CASSDRGRGYGYTF.

The CDR3 nucleotides read TGTGCCAGCAGCCAACGTCGGCCGGGAGGCGGAGAGACCCAGTACTTC. It translates to CASSQRRPGGGETQYF. The rearrangement links TRBV3-1 (or the pseudogene TRBV3-2) to TRBJ2-5, with 7 nucleotides matching TRBD2. The junction had 10 bases not matched to a gene; V was cut back by 2 bases and J by 4 bases. CDR1 is LGHDT and CDR2 is YNNKEL in the germline V gene (reference sequence). The CDR3 is 16 amino acids.